Below, one T cell receptor beta chain is given with its context. The second PCR ran 7 to 11 cycles with a sample-barcoded 5' primer and J-beta primers. A tag from a template-switch adaptor with 12 random nucleotides marked each cDNA molecule. TCRdb reprocessed the 5' RACE reads via MiXCR and lists one record per CDR3 protein. The table includes roughly 730,000 distinct CDR3 sequences, approximately 60% detected once. This sample was included in a study of blood T cells in healthy people across ages. From germline, CDR1 is MNHEY and CDR2 SMNVEV (reference sequence). Trimming left V 5 bases short and J 0 bases short, with 14 bases between. This CDR3 contains 17 residues.

The chain carries TRBV27 and TRBJ2-6, with a tentative D call TRBD1 (6 bases). The sequenced sample was blood. The TCR comes from a man aged 35-49 years in good health. The DNA of the CDR3 is TGTGCCAGCAGTATACAGGGATGGTACTCTGGGGCCAACGTCCTGACTTTC. Translation: CASSIQGWYSGANVLTF.